The source of this T cell receptor (beta chain) is a study of OX40 agonist ivuxolimab in advanced cancers. Points from the study as a whole: Partial responders dosed at 0.1-3.0 mg/kg displayed clonal expansion ranking among the lowest.

The CDR3 loop spans 11 amino acids. V lost 6 bases and J lost 4, with 6 bases in between. CDR1 MDHEN and CDR2 SYDVKM come from the germline V gene. About this clone: Its specificity is not known.

Measured with immunoSEQ multiplex PCR; TCRdb has only the in-frame clones, and not every one. The sample contains 45,000 to 60,000 clones, approximately 71% of which appear only once. The chain joins TRBV28 to TRBJ1-2; D unclear. Material: CD4+ or CD8+ T cells sorted from blood, obtained in a trial of the OX40 agonist ivuxolimab. This TCR was recovered from an adult with an advanced solid tumor such as melanoma, head and neck, liver or kidney cancer. Here the CDR3 reads CASSSPYGYTF. DNA for the CDR3: TGTGCCAGCAGCAGCCCCTATGGCTACACCTTC.